A selection of T cell receptor beta chains follows, all from one sample in a study of response to subunit inactivated influenza vaccine. MiXCR was run by TCRdb on the RT-PCR reads, yielding one entry per CDR3 protein. The table lists approximately 530,000 distinct CDR3 sequences, 10% to 15% of them singletons, with around 13% in the top ten. Sequencing was performed on PBMCs from blood, taken more than 35 days after vaccination. The receptors here all came from a man in his forties or fifties who received an inactivated influenza vaccine. The CDR3 runs from the conserved cysteine through the conserved F or W. A D gene is named only where the DNA matches it firmly. Clone size appears in some rows only: once, few, many, or a class for an expanded clone.

d_gene	v_gene	j_gene	abundance	CDR3nt	CDR3aa
TRBD2	TRBV3-1	TRBJ2-3	.	TGTGCCTGCAGCCCTCCGGGACTAGCGGGATTAGTTGATACGCAGTATTTT	CACSPPGLAGLVDTQYF
.	TRBV20-1	TRBJ1-2	.	TGCAGTGCTGCCAGTTCGGACTATGGCTACACCTTC	CSAASSDYGYTF
TRBD1	TRBV5-6	TRBJ2-7	.	TGTGCCAGCAGCTTCCGGGACAGGGTTCCCTACGAGCAGTACTTC	CASSFRDRVPYEQYF
TRBD2	TRBV20-1	TRBJ2-3	.	TGCAGTGCCAGGAGCGAGAACGGGGGGAACTTTTGGACAGATACGCAGTATTTT	CSARSENGGNFWTDTQYF
.	TRBV12-3/TRBV12-4	TRBJ1-2	many	TGTGCCAGCAGTTTATCAACAGGGAATCTCTATGGCTACACCTTC	CASSLSTGNLYGYTF
TRBD2	TRBV28	TRBJ2-3	few	TGTGCCAGCAGTTTATGGGCTAGCGGGATCACAGATACGCAGTATTTT	CASSLWASGITDTQYF
.	TRBV20-1	TRBJ1-5	many	TGCAGTGCTAGAGATCGGCAGGGGCGTCAGCCCCAGCATTTT	CSARDRQGRQPQHF
.	TRBV5-1	TRBJ2-4	.	TGCGCCAGCAGCTTGTTAGGGCAGGGGAAAAACATTCAGTACTTC	CASSLLGQGKNIQYF
TRBD2	TRBV6-2/TRBV6-3	TRBJ2-7	few	TGTGCCAGCAGTTCGGAGGCTCTAGCGGGGCACTACGAGCAGTACTTC	CASSSEALAGHYEQYF
TRBD1	TRBV10-3	TRBJ1-2	few	TGTGCCATCACTGCGGGGGACAGGGATCTCTATGGCTACACCTTC	CAITAGDRDLYGYTF
.	TRBV7-9	TRBJ2-1	few	TGTGCCAGCAGGAAAGCGCGGGGGCTGGACTCCTACAATGAGCAGTTCTTC	CASRKARGLDSYNEQFF
.	TRBV20-1	TRBJ2-1	few	TGCAGTGTAAGGGGACTGAGCTCCTACAATGAGCAGTTCTTC	CSVRGLSSYNEQFF
.	TRBV20-1	TRBJ2-1	few	TGCAGTGCTAGAGATAGGGATACCTACAATGAGCAGTTCTTC	CSARDRDTYNEQFF
TRBD1	TRBV12-3/TRBV12-4	TRBJ2-7	.	TGTGCCAGCAGTTTAGCGCTGGGACAGGGGGAATACGAGCAGTACTTC	CASSLALGQGEYEQYF
TRBD2	TRBV4-1	TRBJ2-1	.	TGCGCCAGCAGCCAAGCCACTAGCGGGGCCTACAATGAGCAGTTCTTC	CASSQATSGAYNEQFF
TRBD2	TRBV19	TRBJ2-1	few	TGTGCCAGTTCACCTACGGGACTAGCAGTGGATGAGCAGTTCTTC	CASSPTGLAVDEQFF
.	TRBV4-2	TRBJ2-6	few	TGTGCCAGCAGCCAAGACCCTTCTGGGGCCAACGTCCTGACTTTC	CASSQDPSGANVLTF
.	TRBV7-9	TRBJ2-5	few	TGTGCCAGCAGCTTAGCTGGCAGTTGGGAGACCCAGTACTTC	CASSLAGSWETQYF
TRBD1	TRBV5-1	TRBJ2-7	.	TGCGCCAGCAGCTTCAATCTGGGACAGGGGGCCTCTTCCTTCTACGAGCAGTACTTC	CASSFNLGQGASSFYEQYF
TRBD1	TRBV4-1	TRBJ2-1	few	TGCGCCAGCAGCCATCATGCCCGGCGTACAGGGGAATCCTACAATGAGCAGTTCTTC	CASSHHARRTGESYNEQFF
TRBD1	TRBV5-1	TRBJ1-1	few	TGCGCCAGCAGCTTACAGGGGGCGCTGGGCACTGAAGCTTTCTTT	CASSLQGALGTEAFF
.	TRBV28	TRBJ1-1	few	TGTGCCAGTCGGGGCAACTCTCATGGAGCTTTCTTT	CASRGNSHGAFF
TRBD1	TRBV7-2	TRBJ2-7	.	TGTGCCAGCAGCTTAGACAGGGGGCGCGGCTACGAGCAGTACTTC	CASSLDRGRGYEQYF
.	TRBV27	TRBJ2-2	few	TGTGCCAGCAAATTACAGCAGAACACCGGGGAGCTGTTTTTT	CASKLQQNTGELFF
.	TRBV12-3/TRBV12-4	TRBJ2-4	.	TGTGCCAGCAGTTTAAGTGTGACAAAGATACCCGGGGTCATTCAGTACTTC	CASSLSVTKIPGVIQYF
.	TRBV5-1	TRBJ2-1	many	TGCGCCAGCAGCTTGGGGGACTCCATGGGCAATGAGCAGTTCTTC	CASSLGDSMGNEQFF
TRBD1	TRBV12-3/TRBV12-4	TRBJ2-3	few	TGTGCCAGCAGTGCCAGGGGGTATCGGGCAGATACGCAGTATTTT	CASSARGYRADTQYF
.	TRBV12-3/TRBV12-4	TRBJ1-5	few	TGTGCCAGCAGTGGTGGGCAATATCAGCCCCAGCATTTT	CASSGGQYQPQHF
.	TRBV12-3/TRBV12-4	TRBJ2-2	.	TGTGCCAGCAGTCGATCGTCCGGGGAGCTGTTTTTT	CASSRSSGELFF
TRBD1	TRBV3-1	TRBJ2-7	.	TGTGCCAGCAGCCCAGCGGCAGGGGGCGATTACGAGCAGTACTTC	CASSPAAGGDYEQYF
.	TRBV5-6	TRBJ2-1	many	TGTGCCAGCAGCTTGGGGGTACCTAATGAGCAGTTCTTC	CASSLGVPNEQFF
TRBD2	TRBV5-1	TRBJ2-7	many	TGCGCCAGCAGCCCCGGTTGGCTAGCGGGGCCCCTCGAGCAGTACTTC	CASSPGWLAGPLEQYF
.	TRBV12-3/TRBV12-4	TRBJ2-2	.	TGTGCCAGCAGTTTAGAGGGGGGGATAATCACCGGGGAGCTGTTTTTT	CASSLEGGIITGELFF
TRBD1	TRBV6-2/TRBV6-3	TRBJ2-1	many	TGTGCCAGCAGCGATACAGGGGTTGTTGGTGAGCAGTTCTTC	CASSDTGVVGEQFF
.	TRBV9	TRBJ1-2	.	TGTGCCAGCAGCGTAGACGGGGCTAACTATGGCTACACCTTC	CASSVDGANYGYTF
.	TRBV7-2	TRBJ1-4	.	TGTGCCAGCAGCTCAGAACGACAGTATCCGGAAAAACTGTTTTTT	CASSSERQYPEKLFF
.	TRBV12-3/TRBV12-4	TRBJ2-1	once	TGTGCCAGCAGCAAGGAGGGGGCGGGTGAGCAGTTCTTC	CASSKEGAGEQFF
TRBD1	TRBV10-3	TRBJ2-1	many	TGTGCCATTACTCGGGACAGGGGTAACAATGAGCAGTTCTTC	CAITRDRGNNEQFF
TRBD1	TRBV7-9	TRBJ2-4	.	TGTGCCAGCAGATCAACAGGGGGCCAAAACATTCAGTACTTC	CASRSTGGQNIQYF
.	TRBV7-2	TRBJ2-5	many	TGTGCCAGCAGCCCTGGTGGGGGGACCCAGTACTTC	CASSPGGGTQYF
TRBD2	TRBV24-1	TRBJ2-3	.	TGTGCCACTGGGACTAGCGCCACAGATACGCAGTATTTT	CATGTSATDTQYF
TRBD1	TRBV12-3/TRBV12-4	TRBJ2-4	.	TGTGCCAGCAGTCCCCCTCGGACAGGGGGCAGAAACATTCAGTACTTC	CASSPPRTGGRNIQYF
.	TRBV20-1	TRBJ2-7	few	TGCAGTGCTAAACTGGGAATTTACGAGCAGTACTTC	CSAKLGIYEQYF
TRBD2	TRBV11-2	TRBJ2-3	few	TGTGCCAGCAAAACTCCTATAGCGGGAGGGCCCGCAGATACGCAGTATTTT	CASKTPIAGGPADTQYF
.	TRBV4-3	TRBJ2-7	.	TGCGCCAGCAGCCAAGATCTGTCAGCCTACGAGCAGTACTTC	CASSQDLSAYEQYF
TRBD2	TRBV27	TRBJ2-1	few	TGTGCCAGCACGGTAGGGACTAGCGGGTTCAATGAGCAGTTCTTC	CASTVGTSGFNEQFF
.	TRBV20-1	TRBJ2-3	few	TGCAGTGCCCTCCCCTACTTGTCACTCACAGATACGCAGTATTTT	CSALPYLSLTDTQYF
.	TRBV5-1	TRBJ2-2	many	TGCGCCAGCAGCTCGGGAATGGGAACCGGGGAGCTGTTTTTT	CASSSGMGTGELFF
TRBD1	TRBV5-1	TRBJ1-1	.	TGCGCCAGCAGGACAGGGGGGTCTGAAGCTTTCTTT	CASRTGGSEAFF
.	TRBV14	TRBJ2-5	.	TGTGCCAGCAACCAAGGGGGTTTGTGGGGGGGTCGACAAGAGACCCAGTACTTC	CASNQGGLWGGRQETQYF
TRBD1	TRBV5-1	TRBJ2-1	.	TGCGCCAGCAGCATATTTTCTCCCGGGACAGGGGGCGATGAGCAGTTCTTC	CASSIFSPGTGGDEQFF
TRBD2	TRBV20-1	TRBJ2-1	.	TGCAGTCGTAGGCCGCTAGCGGGAGCCTACAATGAGCAGTTCTTC	CSRRPLAGAYNEQFF
.	TRBV7-6	TRBJ2-7	.	TGTGCCAGCAGCTTAGAGACAGTCGGGCGAAACGAGCAGTACTTC	CASSLETVGRNEQYF
.	TRBV7-8	TRBJ1-4	.	TGTGCCACCAGCTTAAACCTCAAGACCGAAAAACTGTTTTTT	CATSLNLKTEKLFF
.	TRBV7-9	TRBJ2-5	few	TGTGCCAGCAGCTCGGTCGGAGGGTCAGAGACCCAGTACTTC	CASSSVGGSETQYF
TRBD2	TRBV20-1	TRBJ2-7	.	TGCAGTGCTAGAGAGACTAGCGGGTCGACCTACGAGCAGTACTTC	CSARETSGSTYEQYF
TRBD1	TRBV10-3	TRBJ2-3	many	TGTGCCATCAGTGAGTCGTTAAGGGGGCTGGGCACAGATACGCAGTATTTT	CAISESLRGLGTDTQYF
.	TRBV7-2	TRBJ2-5	many	TGTGCCAGCAGCGCCACCGGTAGGGAGACCCAGTACTTC	CASSATGRETQYF
.	TRBV5-1	TRBJ2-1	.	TGCGCCAGCAGCTTGTCGTACAGTCCCTCCTACAATGAGCAGTTCTTC	CASSLSYSPSYNEQFF
.	TRBV20-1	TRBJ2-7	.	TGCAGTGCTGGATCCGCGGGAAGCTCCTACGAGCAGTACTTC	CSAGSAGSSYEQYF